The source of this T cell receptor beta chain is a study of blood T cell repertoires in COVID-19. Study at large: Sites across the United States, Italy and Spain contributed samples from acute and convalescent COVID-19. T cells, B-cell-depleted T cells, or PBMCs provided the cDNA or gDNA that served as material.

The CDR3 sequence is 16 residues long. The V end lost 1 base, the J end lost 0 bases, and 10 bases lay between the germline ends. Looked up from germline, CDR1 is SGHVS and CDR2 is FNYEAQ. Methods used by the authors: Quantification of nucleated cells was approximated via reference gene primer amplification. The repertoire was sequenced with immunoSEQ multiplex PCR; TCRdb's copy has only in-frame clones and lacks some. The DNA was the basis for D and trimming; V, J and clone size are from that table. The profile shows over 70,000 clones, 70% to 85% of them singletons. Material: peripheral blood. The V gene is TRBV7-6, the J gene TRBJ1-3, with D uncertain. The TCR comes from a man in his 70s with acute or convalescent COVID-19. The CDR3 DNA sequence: TGTGCCAGCAGCTTAGGATCTCGGGGCTCTGGAAACACCATATATTTT. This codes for CASSLGSRGSGNTIYF.